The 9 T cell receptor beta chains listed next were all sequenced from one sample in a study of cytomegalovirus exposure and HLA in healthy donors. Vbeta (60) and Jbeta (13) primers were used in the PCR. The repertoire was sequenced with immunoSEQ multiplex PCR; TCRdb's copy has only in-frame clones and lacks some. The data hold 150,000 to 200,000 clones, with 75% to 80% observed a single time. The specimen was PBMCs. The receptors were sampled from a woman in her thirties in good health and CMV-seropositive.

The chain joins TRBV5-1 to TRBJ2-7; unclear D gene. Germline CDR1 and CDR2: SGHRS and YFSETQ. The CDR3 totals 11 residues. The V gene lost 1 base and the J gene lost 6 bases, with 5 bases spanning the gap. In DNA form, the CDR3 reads TGCGCCAGCAGCTTGTCAGGCGAGCAGTACTTC. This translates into CASSLSGEQYF.

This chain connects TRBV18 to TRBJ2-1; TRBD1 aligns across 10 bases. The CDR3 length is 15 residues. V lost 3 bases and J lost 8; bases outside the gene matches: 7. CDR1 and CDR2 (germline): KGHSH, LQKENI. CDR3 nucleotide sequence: TGTGCCAGCTCACCCAGGACAGGGGGAGGGGATGAGCAGTTCTTC. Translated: CASSPRTGGGDEQFF. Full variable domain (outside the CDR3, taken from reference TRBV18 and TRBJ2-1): NAGVMQNPRHLVRRRGQEARLRCSPMKGHSHVYWYRQLPEEGLKFMVYLQKENIIDESGMPKERFSAEFPKEGPSILRIQQVVRGDSAAYFCASSPRTGGGDEQFFGPGTRLTVL.

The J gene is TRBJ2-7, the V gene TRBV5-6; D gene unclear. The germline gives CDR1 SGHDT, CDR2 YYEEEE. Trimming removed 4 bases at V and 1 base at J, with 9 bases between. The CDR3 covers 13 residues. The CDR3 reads CASSEQISYEQYF. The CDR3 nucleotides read TGTGCCAGCAGCGAACAGATATCCTACGAGCAGTACTTC.

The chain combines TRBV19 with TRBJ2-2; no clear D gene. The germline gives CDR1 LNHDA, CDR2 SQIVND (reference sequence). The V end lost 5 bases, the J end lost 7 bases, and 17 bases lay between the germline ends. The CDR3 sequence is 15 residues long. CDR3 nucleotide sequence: TGTGCCAGTAGTGTCGACCGGTCCCGAGGCGGGGAGCTGTTTTTT. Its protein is CASSVDRSRGGELFF.

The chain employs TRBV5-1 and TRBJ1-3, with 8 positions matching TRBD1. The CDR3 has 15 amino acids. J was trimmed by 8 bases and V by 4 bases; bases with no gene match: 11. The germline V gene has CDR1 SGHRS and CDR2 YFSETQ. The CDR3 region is CASSKDRALGDTIYF. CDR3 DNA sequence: TGCGCCAGCAGCAAGGACAGGGCACTTGGGGACACCATATATTTT. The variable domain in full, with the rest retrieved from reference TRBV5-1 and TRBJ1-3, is KAGVTQTPRYLIKTRGQQVTLSCSPISGHRSVSWYQQTPGQGLQFLFEYFSETQRNKGNFPGRFSGRQFSNSRSEMNVSTLELGDSALYLCASSKDRALGDTIYFGEGSWLTVV.

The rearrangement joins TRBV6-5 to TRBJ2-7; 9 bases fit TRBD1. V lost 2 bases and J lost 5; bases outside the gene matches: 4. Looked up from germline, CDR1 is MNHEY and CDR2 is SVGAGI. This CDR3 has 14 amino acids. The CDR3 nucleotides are TGTGCCAGCAGTTACATGGGGACAGGGAACGAGCAGTACTTC. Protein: CASSYMGTGNEQYF.

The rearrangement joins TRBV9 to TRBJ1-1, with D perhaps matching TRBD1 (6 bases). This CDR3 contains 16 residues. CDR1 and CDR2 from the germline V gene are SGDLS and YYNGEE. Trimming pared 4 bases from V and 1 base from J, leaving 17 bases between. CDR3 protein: CASSSQFGQTNTEAFF. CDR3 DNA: TGTGCCAGCAGCTCCCAATTCGGACAGACGAACACTGAAGCTTTCTTT.

The CDR3 is CASSAPGYAETQYF. CDR3 in DNA: TGTGCCAGCAGTGCCCCAGGGTACGCTGAGACCCAGTACTTC. The rearrangement uses TRBV6-5 and TRBJ2-5, with a possible D match to TRBD1 (5 bases). The CDR3 runs 14 residues. Trimming stripped 5 bases from V and 5 bases from J, with 15 bases between. Germline-derived CDR1 and CDR2 are MNHEY and SVGAGI.

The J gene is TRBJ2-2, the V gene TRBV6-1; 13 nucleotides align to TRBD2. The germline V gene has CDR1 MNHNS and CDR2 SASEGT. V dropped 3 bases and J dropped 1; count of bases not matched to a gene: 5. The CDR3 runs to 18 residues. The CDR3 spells CASSDGLAGAMNTGELFF. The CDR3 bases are TGTGCCAGCAGTGATGGACTAGCGGGGGCCATGAACACCGGGGAGCTGTTTTTT.